The rows below give T cell receptor beta chains drawn from one sample of a study of PD-1 blockade in classical Hodgkin lymphoma. The repertoire was sequenced with immunoSEQ multiplex PCR; TCRdb's copy has only in-frame clones and lacks some. The table lists approximately 11,000 clones, about 80% of them singletons. The sequenced sample was peripheral blood mononuclear cells (PBMCs), obtained before the second cycle of nivolumab. The receptors come from a human donor with classical Hodgkin lymphoma. Both conserved end residues are part of each CDR3. D genes are given only for firm matches. For some rows the clone size is stated as once, few or many, or as a class when expanded; others skip it.

D,J,V,size,CDR3,DNA
TRBD2,TRBJ2-1,TRBV7-8,.,CASSLPRTSGGIDEQFF,TGTGCCAGCAGCTTACCTAGGACTAGCGGGGGGATCGATGAGCAGTTCTTC
.,TRBJ2-7,TRBV15,.,CATSRDIIGAPALPSYEQYF,TGTGCCACCAGCAGAGACATTATTGGGGCACCAGCTCTGCCCTCCTACGAGCAGTACTTC
.,TRBJ2-1,TRBV2,.,CAGSEFRDIWVF,TGTGCCGGCAGTGAATTCCGGGACATATGGGTCTTC
.,TRBJ2-7,TRBV7-2,few,CASSLGGHYSYEQYF,TGTGCCAGCAGCTTAGGCGGACATTATTCCTACGAGCAGTACTTC
.,TRBJ2-5,TRBV14,few,CASSQDSLGALYQRSETQYF,TGTGCCAGCAGCCAAGATTCTTTGGGGGCGCTTTATCAGCGATCAGAGACCCAGTACTTC
.,TRBJ1-1,TRBV7-9,.,CASSYNQGEAFF,TGTGCCAGCAGCTATAACCAGGGTGAAGCTTTCTTT
.,TRBJ2-5,TRBV9,.,CASSVVGQAMGETQYF,TGTGCCAGCAGCGTAGTGGGACAAGCGATGGGAGAGACCCAGTACTTC
.,TRBJ2-4,TRBV5-1,few,CASSAPLAKNIQYF,TGCGCCAGCAGTGCTCCACTAGCCAAAAACATTCAGTACTTC
.,TRBJ1-4,TRBV5-1,.,CASSFGGGEKLFF,TGCGCCAGCAGCTTCGGGGGAGGTGAAAAACTGTTTTTT
TRBD1,TRBJ2-7,TRBV4-1,.,CASSHGQGEGYEQYF,TGCGCCAGCAGCCATGGACAGGGCGAAGGCTACGAGCAGTACTTC
TRBD1,TRBJ1-2,TRBV27,.,CASGGQGSGYTF,TGTGCCAGCGGAGGACAGGGATCTGGCTACACCTTC
.,TRBJ2-7,TRBV10-3,.,CAVQENYEQYF,TGTGCCGTCCAGGAGAACTACGAGCAGTACTTC
.,TRBJ1-2,TRBV5-1,.,CASSLGGGGFGYGYTF,TGCGCCAGCAGCTTGGGAGGTGGGGGTTTTGGCTATGGCTACACCTTC
.,TRBJ2-7,TRBV28,.,CASSLYGLALSYEQYF,TGTGCCAGCAGTTTATACGGTCTTGCGCTCTCCTACGAGCAGTACTTC
.,TRBJ2-1,TRBV20-1,.,CSARGVNEQFF,TGCAGTGCCCGAGGCGTTAATGAGCAGTTCTTC
.,TRBJ1-6,TRBV30,.,CAWSDLNSPLHF,TGTGCCTGGAGTGACTTAAATTCACCCCTCCACTTT
.,TRBJ2-3,TRBV7-9,.,CASSPGRPRGTDTQYF,TGTGCCAGCAGCCCGGGACGACCGAGGGGCACAGATACGCAGTATTTT
TRBD2,TRBJ2-5,TRBV29-1,.,CSVDNYRTSGSKGQETQYF,TGCAGCGTTGATAATTATCGGACTAGCGGGAGTAAGGGGCAAGAGACCCAGTACTTC